This TCR beta chain was observed in a study of T cell responses to AZD1222 COVID-19 vaccine. Overall study findings and caveats: Within unmutated variant regions lay the reported targets of nearly half of spike-specific TCRs. Donors in the cohort were predominantly white British and more often female, and clonal diversity was possibly underestimated.

On this clone: What it binds is unknown.

The assay was immunoSEQ multiplex PCR, and TCRdb's table has in-frame clones only and misses some. The table lists some 170,000 clones, 85% to 95% of them singletons, with roughly 5.6% in the top ten. Trimming cost V 3 bases and J 2 bases; bases outside gene matches: 3. Germline V gives CDR1 LGHDT, CDR2 YNNKEL (reference sequence). This CDR3 is built from 15 residues. The TCR was taken from an adult who received the AZD1222 COVID-19 vaccine. Sequenced here: peripheral blood, sampled 28 days after the second AZD1222 dose. J is TRBJ2-5 and V is TRBV3-1 (or the pseudogene TRBV3-2), with 10 bases identical to TRBD1. This CDR3 reads CASSHGQGGQETQYF. The DNA of the CDR3 is TGTGCCAGCAGCCACGGACAGGGGGGTCAAGAGACCCAGTACTTC.